The 5 T cell receptor beta chains in this list originate from one sample, sequenced in a study of blood T cell repertoires in COVID-19 (dated by TCRdb to the early 2020s). Preparation of the library involved the immunoSEQ multiplex PCR assay. Not all clones reach the TCRdb copy of this immuneACCESS table, which keeps in-frame sequences only. Checked studies attribute under half of the gap to unresolved V genes and leave the rest unexplained. The sample records 300,000 to 350,000 clones, about 91% of which are singletons. The ten largest clones represent around 10% of the sample. Material: PBMCs or T cells enriched from blood (not recorded which). The source of these receptors is a woman aged 18-29 years who had recovered from COVID-19.

The gene calls are TRBV6-2 or TRBV6-3 and TRBJ2-7; perhaps TRBD1 as D (6 bases). The CDR3 extends over 13 amino acids. V lost 5 bases to trimming and J lost 13 bases, with 21 bases between them. The germline V gene has CDR1 MNHEY and CDR2 SVGEGT. The chain's CDR3 is CASSPVSPGQRYF. The CDR3 nucleotides read TGTGCCAGCAGTCCCGTTTCTCCGGGACAACGATACTTC.

The rearrangement joins TRBV19 to TRBJ2-7; 7 bases line up with TRBD1. Germline CDR1 LNHDA, CDR2 SQIVND (reference sequence). This CDR3 is 12 amino acids long. V lost 8 bases and J lost 2; bases outside the gene matches: 3. CDR3 sequence: CASRDSTYEQYF. Written as DNA, the CDR3 is TGTGCCAGTCGGGACAGTACCTACGAGCAGTACTTC.

CDR3 residues: CASGGSGGETQYF. The CDR3 DNA follows: TGTGCCAGCGGAGGCAGCGGGGGGGAGACCCAGTACTTC. This sequence joins TRBV11-2 and TRBJ2-5, with 9 bases fitting TRBD2. From germline, CDR1 is SGHAT and CDR2 FQNNGV. The CDR3 sequence is 13 residues long. V lost 8 bases, J lost 5 bases, and 6 bases stayed unmatched.

The chain carries TRBV5-1 and TRBJ1-4; TRBD1 matches 10 bases. Unmatched junction bases numbered 8, after V lost 3 bases and J lost 12 bases. This CDR3 comprises 14 residues. The germline CDR1 and CDR2 sequences are SGHRS and YFSETQ. The chain's CDR3 is CASSSGTGAGELFF. DNA of the CDR3: TGCGCCAGCAGCTCCGGGACAGGGGCTGGGGAACTGTTTTTT. The full variable domain, in which reference TRBV5-1 and TRBJ1-4 provide the parts outside the CDR3, is KAGVTQTPRYLIKTRGQQVTLSCSPISGHRSVSWYQQTPGQGLQFLFEYFSETQRNKGNFPGRFSGRQFSNSRSEMNVSTLELGDSALYLCASSSGTGAGELFFGSGTQLSVL.

V and J are TRBV28 and TRBJ2-4; 10 bases are a match to TRBD2. Trimming took 7 bases from V and 0 from J; bases not matched to a gene: 3. The CDR3 covers 15 residues. Per the germline V gene, CDR1 is MDHEN and CDR2 is SYDVKM. The CDR3 here is CASTLAGVAKNIQYF. The DNA of the CDR3 is TGTGCCAGCACCCTAGCGGGAGTAGCCAAAAACATTCAGTACTTC.